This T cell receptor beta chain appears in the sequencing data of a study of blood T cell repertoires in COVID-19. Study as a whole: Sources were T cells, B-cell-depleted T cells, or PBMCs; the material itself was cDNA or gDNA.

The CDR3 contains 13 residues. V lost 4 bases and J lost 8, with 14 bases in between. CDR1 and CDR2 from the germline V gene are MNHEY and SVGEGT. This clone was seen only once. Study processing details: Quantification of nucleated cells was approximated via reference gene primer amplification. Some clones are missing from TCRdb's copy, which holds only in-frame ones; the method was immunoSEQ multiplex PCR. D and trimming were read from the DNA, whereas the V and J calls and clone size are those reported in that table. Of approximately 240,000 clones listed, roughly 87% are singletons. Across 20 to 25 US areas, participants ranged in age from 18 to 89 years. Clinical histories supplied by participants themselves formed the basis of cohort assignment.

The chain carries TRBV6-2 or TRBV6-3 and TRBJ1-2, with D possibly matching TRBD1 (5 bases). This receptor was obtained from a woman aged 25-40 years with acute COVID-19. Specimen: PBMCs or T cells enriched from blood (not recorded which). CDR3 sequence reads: CASSSTGSSGYTF. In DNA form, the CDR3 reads TGTGCCAGCAGTTCTACAGGAAGTAGCGGCTACACCTTC.